These T cell receptor beta chains were read from a single sample in a study of blood T cell repertoires in COVID-19. Profiled with immunoSEQ multiplex PCR; TCRdb holds only in-frame clones, not every one. The sample has 100,000 to 120,000 clones, approximately 81% seen once. The sequencing input was peripheral blood. The receptor source for this set is a human donor in a cohort sampled during active COVID-19. Both conserved end residues are part of each CDR3. The D gene is left open where the match is weak. The size entry is marked missing in some rows and otherwise reads once, few, many or a size class.

>NA|NA|TRBJ1-5|TRBV3-1/TRBV3-2
CASSQSTGQGMVNQPQHF
TGTGCCAGCAGCCAAAGTACGGGCCAGGGAATGGTCAATCAGCCCCAGCATTTT
>once|TRBD1|TRBJ1-2|TRBV3-1/TRBV3-2
CASSHLQGAGGGYTF
TGTGCCAGCAGCCACTTACAGGGGGCGGGTGGCGGCTACACCTTC
>NA|NA|TRBJ2-3|TRBV5-1
CASSLQGAGTDTQYF
TGCGCCAGCAGCTTGCAAGGGGCGGGCACAGATACGCAGTATTTT
>NA|NA|TRBJ2-7|TRBV7-6
CASSSTTGNEQYF
TGTGCCAGCAGCTCGACGACAGGTAACGAGCAGTACTTC
>NA|TRBD2|TRBJ2-1|TRBV9
CASSAERGLVEQFF
TGTGCCAGCAGCGCAGAGCGGGGGCTGGTTGAGCAGTTCTTC
>NA|NA|TRBJ2-6|TRBV11-3
CASSPRSGQGANVLTF
TGTGCCAGCAGCCCGAGGAGCGGTCAGGGGGCCAACGTCCTGACTTTC
>NA|TRBD2|TRBJ2-3|TRBV7-3
CASSLGRGGTDTQYF
TGTGCCAGCAGCTTAGGGCGGGGGGGCACAGATACGCAGTATTTT
>NA|TRBD2|TRBJ2-5|TRBV11-2
CASSLGGGYQETQYF
TGTGCCAGCAGCTTAGGGGGGGGGTACCAAGAGACCCAGTACTTC
>NA|NA|TRBJ1-2|TRBV10-3
CAISQGGARGYTF
TGTGCCATCAGCCAAGGGGGGGCACGGGGCTACACCTTC
>NA|TRBD1|TRBJ2-5|TRBV9
CASSARTGAQGETQYF
TGTGCCAGCAGCGCCAGGACAGGGGCGCAAGGAGAGACCCAGTACTTC
>NA|NA|TRBJ2-1|TRBV19
CASKTAYNEQFF
TGTGCCAGTAAAACAGCTTACAATGAGCAGTTCTTC
>many|NA|TRBJ2-5|TRBV7-2
CASSSAGLLTQETQYF
TGTGCCAGCAGCTCCGCGGGACTTTTGACGCAAGAGACCCAGTACTTC
>NA|TRBD1|TRBJ1-6|TRBV11-2
CASSLSTGGNSPLHF
TGTGCCAGCAGCTTGAGTACAGGGGGGAATTCACCCCTCCACTTT